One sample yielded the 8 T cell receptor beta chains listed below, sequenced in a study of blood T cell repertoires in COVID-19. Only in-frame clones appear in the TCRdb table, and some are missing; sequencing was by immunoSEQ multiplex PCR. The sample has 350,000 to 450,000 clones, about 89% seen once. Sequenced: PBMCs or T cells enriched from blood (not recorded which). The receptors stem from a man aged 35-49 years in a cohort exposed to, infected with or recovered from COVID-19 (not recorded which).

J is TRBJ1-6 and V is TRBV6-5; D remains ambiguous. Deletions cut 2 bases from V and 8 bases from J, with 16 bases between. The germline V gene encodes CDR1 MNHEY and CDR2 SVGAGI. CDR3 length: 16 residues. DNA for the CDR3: TGTGCCAGCAGTTACAGTTTCCGGGGATTAGATTCACCCCTCCACTTT. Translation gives CASSYSFRGLDSPLHF.

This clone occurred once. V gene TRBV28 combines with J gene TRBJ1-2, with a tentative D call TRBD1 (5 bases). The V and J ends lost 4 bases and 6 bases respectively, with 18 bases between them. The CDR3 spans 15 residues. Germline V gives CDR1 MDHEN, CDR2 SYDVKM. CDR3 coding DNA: TGTGCCAGCAGTTCCCCTTATTGGGGGGTTCATGGCTACACCTTC. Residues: CASSSPYWGVHGYTF.

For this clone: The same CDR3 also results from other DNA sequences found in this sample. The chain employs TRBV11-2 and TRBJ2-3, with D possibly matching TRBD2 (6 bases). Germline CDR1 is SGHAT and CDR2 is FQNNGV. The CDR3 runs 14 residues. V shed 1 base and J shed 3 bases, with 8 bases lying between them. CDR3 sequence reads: CASSLAGATDTQYF. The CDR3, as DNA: TGTGCCAGCAGCTTAGCGGGAGCGACAGATACGCAGTATTTT.

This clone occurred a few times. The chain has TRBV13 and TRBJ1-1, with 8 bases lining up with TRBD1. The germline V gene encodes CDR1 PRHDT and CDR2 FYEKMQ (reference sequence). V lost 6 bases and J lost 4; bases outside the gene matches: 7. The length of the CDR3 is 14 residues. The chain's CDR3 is CASSDTGGPTEAFF. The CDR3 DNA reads TGTGCCAGCAGTGATACAGGGGGACCCACTGAAGCTTTCTTT. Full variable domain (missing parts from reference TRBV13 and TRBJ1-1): AAGVIQSPRHLIKEKRETATLKCYPIPRHDTVYWYQQGPGQDPQFLISFYEKMQSDKGSIPDRFSAQQFSDYHSELNMSSLELGDSALYFCASSDTGGPTEAFFGQGTRLTVV.

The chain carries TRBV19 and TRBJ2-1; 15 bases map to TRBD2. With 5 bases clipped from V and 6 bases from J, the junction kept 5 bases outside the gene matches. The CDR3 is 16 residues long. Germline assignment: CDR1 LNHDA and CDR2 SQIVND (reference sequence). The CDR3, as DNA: TGTGCCAGTAGTTTATCGGGACTAGCGGGGGGCAATGAGCAGTTCTTC. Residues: CASSLSGLAGGNEQFF.

In nucleotides, the CDR3 is TGTGCCAGCAGCCCAGGACAGGGGAGTACCTATGGCTACACCTTC. It yields the protein CASSPGQGSTYGYTF. V and J are TRBV7-9 and TRBJ1-2, with 9 bases matching TRBD1. The J segment lost 4 bases and the V segment lost 5 bases, leaving 8 bases of the junction unmatched. This CDR3 is 15 amino acids long. CDR1 and CDR2 from the germline V gene are SEHNR and FQNEAQ (reference sequence).

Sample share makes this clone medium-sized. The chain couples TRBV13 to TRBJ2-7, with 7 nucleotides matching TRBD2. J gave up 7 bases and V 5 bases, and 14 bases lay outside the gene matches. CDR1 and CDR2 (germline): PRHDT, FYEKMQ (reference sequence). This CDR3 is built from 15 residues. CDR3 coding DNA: TGTGCCAGCAGCCCCCTGGGGGGAGGGCGGGGAGAGCAGTACTTC. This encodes CASSPLGGGRGEQYF.

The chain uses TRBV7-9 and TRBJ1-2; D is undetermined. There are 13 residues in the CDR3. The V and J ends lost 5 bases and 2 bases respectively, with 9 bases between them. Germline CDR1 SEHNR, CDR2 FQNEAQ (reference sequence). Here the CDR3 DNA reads TGTGCCAGCAGCCGGCAGGCGAACTATGGCTACACCTTC. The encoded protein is CASSRQANYGYTF.